The TCR beta chain under discussion was sequenced for a study of T cell clonality in common variable immunodeficiency. Study-wide points: Common variable immunodeficiency TCR beta sequences reportedly had fewer deletions and N-nucleotide insertions.

TCRdb's table, derived via immunoSEQ multiplex PCR, lists solely in-frame clones and lacks some. The sample has roughly 42,000 clones, none seen only once; the top ten hold around 6%. Losses at the gene ends were 3 bases for V and 7 bases for J; bases not matched to a gene: 1. Germline loops: CDR1 GTSNPN, CDR2 SVGIG (reference sequence). The length of the CDR3 is 11 residues. There are many counts of this clone. Antigen unknown. The read comes to an end 3 residues before the CDR3 does, leaving the germline J gene to fill in the end. This chain connects TRBV30 to TRBJ1-1; TRBD1 matches 8 bases. The sequenced sample consisted of peripheral blood mononuclear cells. The TCR originated in a human donor with common variable immunodeficiency. The CDR3 loop is CAWRGTGEAFF. Incomplete CDR3 DNA: TGTGCCTGGAGGGGGACAGGTGAA.